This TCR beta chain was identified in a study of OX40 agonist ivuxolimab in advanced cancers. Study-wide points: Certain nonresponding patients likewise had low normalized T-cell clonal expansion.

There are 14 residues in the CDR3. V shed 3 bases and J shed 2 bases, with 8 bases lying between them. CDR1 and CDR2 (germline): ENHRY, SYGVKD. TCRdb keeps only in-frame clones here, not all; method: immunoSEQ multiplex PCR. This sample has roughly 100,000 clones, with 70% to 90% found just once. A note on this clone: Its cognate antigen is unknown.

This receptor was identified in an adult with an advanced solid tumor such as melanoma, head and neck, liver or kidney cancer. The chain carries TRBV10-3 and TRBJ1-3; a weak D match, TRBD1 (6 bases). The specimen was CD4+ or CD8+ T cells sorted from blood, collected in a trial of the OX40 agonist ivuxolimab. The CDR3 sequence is CAISETGTGNTIYF. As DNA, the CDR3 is TGTGCCATCAGTGAAACAGGGACTGGAAACACCATATATTTT.